The 27 T cell receptor beta chains reported below all come from one sample, sequenced in a study of blood T cell repertoires in COVID-19. Only in-frame clones appear in the TCRdb table, and some are missing; sequencing was by immunoSEQ multiplex PCR. The table includes 70,000 or so clones, around 90% detected once. What was sequenced was peripheral blood. These receptors originate from a woman older than 75 with acute or convalescent COVID-19.

This clone appeared a single time. The chain is built from TRBV7-2 and TRBJ2-5, with 7 bases that match TRBD2. The germline V gene has CDR1 SGHTA and CDR2 FQGNSA. This CDR3 spans 16 amino acids. Trimming at V came to 1 base and at J to 2 bases, leaving 7 bases not matched to a gene. The CDR3 loop is CASSLGRGRVQETQYF. The CDR3 nucleotides are TGTGCCAGCAGCTTAGGGCGGGGGAGAGTGCAAGAGACCCAGTACTTC.

The J gene is TRBJ1-1, the V gene TRBV27, with 9 positions matching TRBD1. The length of the CDR3 is 15 residues. Germline V gene sequence: CDR1 MNHEY, CDR2 SMNVEV (reference sequence). The junction had 7 bases not matched to a gene; V was cut back by 2 bases and J by 6 bases. The CDR3: CASSLAGQGRAEAFF. Written as DNA, the CDR3 is TGTGCCAGCAGTTTAGCGGGACAGGGAAGGGCTGAAGCTTTCTTT.

This clone was detected only once. The CDR3 reads CASTSSNQPQHF. CDR3 nucleotides: TGTGCCAGCACGTCTAGCAATCAGCCCCAGCATTTT. V gene TRBV2 combines with J gene TRBJ1-5; D not certain. CDR3 length: 12 residues. V was trimmed by 7 bases and J by 0 bases, leaving 4 bases between them. Germline CDR1 is SNHLY and CDR2 is FYNNEI.

This chain joins TRBV5-1 and TRBJ1-1, with 7 bases that match TRBD1. Per the germline V gene, CDR1 is SGHRS and CDR2 is YFSETQ. The CDR3 has 15 amino acids. V lost 4 bases, J lost 3 bases, and 9 bases stayed unmatched. This CDR3 reads CASSLEPGTDTEAFF. CDR3 coding DNA: TGCGCCAGCAGCCTTGAGCCGGGGACAGACACTGAAGCTTTCTTT. Complete variable domain (other parts from reference TRBV5-1 and TRBJ1-1): KAGVTQTPRYLIKTRGQQVTLSCSPISGHRSVSWYQQTPGQGLQFLFEYFSETQRNKGNFPGRFSGRQFSNSRSEMNVSTLELGDSALYLCASSLEPGTDTEAFFGQGTRLTVV.

This clone was counted between two and nine times. V is TRBV27 and J is TRBJ2-7; D uncertain. In germline, CDR1 is MNHEY, CDR2 SMNVEV (reference sequence). Trimming shortened V by 7 bases and J by 2 bases, and 18 bases separated the two germline ends. The CDR3 totals 15 residues. The CDR3 region is CASKIRRDSAYEQYF. DNA for the CDR3: TGTGCCAGCAAAATAAGACGAGACTCGGCCTACGAGCAGTACTTC.

This clone was seen a few times. The gene calls are TRBV9 and TRBJ2-7, with a weak D call TRBD2 (5 bases). Trimming took 5 bases from V and 4 from J, leaving 19 bases between them. The germline V gene encodes CDR1 SGDLS and CDR2 YYNGEE. This CDR3 is built from 15 residues. CDR3 sequence (DNA): TGTGCCAGCAGGATAACCCCGATCGGGGTATACGAGCAGTACTTC. Protein: CASRITPIGVYEQYF.

The J gene is TRBJ1-1, the V gene TRBV28, with TRBD1 matching over 7 bases. This CDR3 is built from 14 residues. J was trimmed by 3 bases and V by 3 bases; bases with no gene match: 4. From germline, CDR1 is MDHEN and CDR2 SYDVKM. The CDR3 loop reads CASSLLDRDTEAFF. In nucleotides, the CDR3 is TGTGCCAGCAGTTTGCTCGACAGGGACACTGAAGCTTTCTTT.

The V call is TRBV28, the J call TRBJ1-5, with 9 bases identical to TRBD1. The CDR3 runs to 15 residues. Germline V lookup: CDR1 MDHEN, CDR2 SYDVKM. The V gene end was trimmed by 3 bases and the J gene end by 7 bases; junction bases not matched to a gene: 7. CDR3 sequence (DNA): TGTGCCAGCAGTTTCCCTGGGACAGGGAGACAGCCCCAGCATTTT. It codes for CASSFPGTGRQPQHF. Full variable domain (remainder filled in from reference TRBV28 and TRBJ1-5): DVKVTQSSRYLVKRTGEKVFLECVQDMDHENMFWYRQDPGLGLRLIYFSYDVKMKEKGDIPEGYSVSREKKERFSLILESASTNQTSMYLCASSFPGTGRQPQHFGDGTRLSIL.

The chain couples TRBV7-3 to TRBJ2-6, with 8 bases fitting TRBD1. V lost 5 bases to trimming and J lost 0 bases; unmatched junction nucleotides: 6. Germline loops: CDR1 SGHTA, CDR2 FQGTGA. The CDR3 runs to 17 residues. The CDR3 loop reads CASSAHRGSSGANVLTF. In nucleotides, the CDR3 is TGTGCCAGCAGCGCCCACAGGGGGAGCTCTGGGGCCAACGTCCTGACTTTC.

The J gene is TRBJ1-2, the V gene TRBV6-1; D not resolved. V was shortened by 5 bases and J by 4 bases, with 11 bases between the two germline ends. In germline, CDR1 is MNHNS, CDR2 SASEGT. The CDR3 runs 13 residues. CDR3 protein: CASSYRDPYGYTF. CDR3 bases: TGTGCCAGCAGTTATCGGGATCCCTATGGCTACACCTTC.

The CDR3 bases are TGCAGCGTTGAAGATAGGAAGACAGGGTATAAGGACTATGGCTACACCTTC. This codes for CSVEDRKTGYKDYGYTF. V gene TRBV29-1 combines with J gene TRBJ1-2; 7 bases are a match to TRBD1. The V and J ends lost 0 bases and 3 bases, in that order; junction bases with no gene match: 13. Per germline, CDR1 SQVTM and CDR2 ANQGSEA. This CDR3 comprises 17 residues.

The rearrangement uses TRBV30 and TRBJ2-3; the D gene is possibly TRBD2 (7 bases). The CDR3 covers 16 residues. V dropped 0 bases and J dropped 4 bases, with 17 bases sitting between them. CDR1 and CDR2 (germline): GTSNPN, SVGIG (reference sequence). CDR3 DNA: TGTGCCTGGAGTGTAGGGGGGGGAGGGCCGTCAGATACGCAGTATTTT. Its translation is CAWSVGGGGPSDTQYF.

This chain joins TRBV6-6 and TRBJ2-7, with TRBD2 matching 12 bases. CDR1 and CDR2 from the germline V gene are MNHNY and SVGAGI (reference sequence). Trimming removed 6 bases from V and 3 bases from J; junction bases left unmatched: 3. The CDR3 is made up of 14 amino acids. CDR3 nucleotides: TGTGCCAGCAGCCTAGCGGGAGGGAACTACGAGCAGTACTTC. It yields the protein CASSLAGGNYEQYF.

The genes are TRBV5-1 and TRBJ2-5; 10 bases line up with TRBD2. Germline-derived CDR1 and CDR2 are SGHRS and YFSETQ. The V gene end was trimmed by 2 bases and the J gene end by 4 bases; junction bases not matched to a gene: 8. The CDR3 spans 16 residues. The CDR3 bases are TGCGCCAGCAGCTTCGGGCTAGCGGGGGCGGGAGAGACCCAGTACTTC. It yields the protein CASSFGLAGAGETQYF.

A few counts support this clone. This sequence joins TRBV13 and TRBJ1-6; 8 bases fit TRBD1. The CDR3 has 17 residues. V lost 4 bases and J lost 7; bases outside the gene matches: 12. Germline-derived CDR1 and CDR2 are PRHDT and FYEKMQ (reference sequence). CDR3 region: CASSSQYDRGYNSPLHF. CDR3 DNA sequence: TGTGCCAGCAGCTCTCAATACGACAGGGGCTACAATTCACCCCTCCACTTT.

The chain recombines TRBV5-1 with TRBJ1-4; 8 bases line up with TRBD1. The CDR3 is made up of 16 amino acids. Germline CDR1 SGHRS, CDR2 YFSETQ. The ends lost 4 bases at V and 4 bases at J; junction bases unmatched: 9. CDR3: CASSASGQGYNEKLFF. DNA of the CDR3: TGCGCCAGCAGCGCCTCCGGACAGGGCTATAATGAAAAACTGTTTTTT.

This clone has a single count. The genes are TRBV6-2 or TRBV6-3 and TRBJ1-4; 8 nucleotides agree with TRBD1. This CDR3 contains 15 residues. V was pared by 4 bases and J by 5 bases, with 6 bases of the junction left unmatched. Looked up from germline, CDR1 is MNHEY and CDR2 is SVGEGT. CDR3 sequence (DNA): TGTGCCAGCAGTTTCATCGGGACAGGAAATGAAAAACTGTTTTTT. Translation: CASSFIGTGNEKLFF.

This clone occurred many times. Different DNA sequences within this sample yield the same CDR3. J is TRBJ2-6 and V is TRBV5-4, with 7 bases that match TRBD2. J gave up 3 bases and V 4 bases, and 7 bases lay outside the gene matches. The CDR3 is 16 amino acids. Germline V gene sequence: CDR1 SGHNT, CDR2 YYREEE (reference sequence). This chain's CDR3 is CASSIRGGVGANVLTF. DNA of the CDR3: TGTGCCAGCAGCATCCGTGGGGGGGTTGGGGCCAACGTCCTGACTTTC.

A remark on this clone: An end of the junction does not agree with germline; a read error may underlie this. This chain links TRBV6-6 with TRBJ2-7; D might be TRBD2 (7 bases). Germline V gene lookup returns CDR1 MNHNY and CDR2 SVGAGI (reference sequence). The CDR3 contains 13 residues. The CDR3 bases are TGTGCCAGCAGTTTTACTAGCGAGACGGCACAGGGCTTC. Translated: CASSFTSETAQGF.

This clone was picked up one time. The chain joins TRBV5-1 to TRBJ2-5; D is possibly TRBD1 (5 bases). The CDR3 has 15 amino acids. V shed 1 base and J shed 2 bases, with 12 bases lying between them. The germline CDR1 and CDR2 sequences are SGHRS and YFSETQ. CDR3 region: CASSLLSTVQETQYF. CDR3 nucleotides: TGCGCCAGCAGCTTGTTGTCGACAGTTCAAGAGACCCAGTACTTC.

The rearrangement joins TRBV6-6 to TRBJ2-7, with D unclear. The V gene's germline CDR1 is MNHNY and CDR2 SVGAGI (reference sequence). This CDR3 has 13 residues. Trimming shortened V by 4 bases and J by 3 bases, and 10 bases separated the two germline ends. CDR3 sequence (DNA): TGTGCCAGCAGTTCCCCGAGCTTCTACGAGCAGTACTTC. Translation: CASSSPSFYEQYF.

J is TRBJ2-5 and V is TRBV5-6, with D hard to call. V shed 0 bases and J shed 5 bases, with 11 bases lying between them. This CDR3 comprises 14 residues. Germline V gives CDR1 SGHDT, CDR2 YYEEEE. The CDR3 protein is CASSLAVPPETQYF. CDR3 sequence (DNA): TGTGCCAGCAGCTTGGCCGTCCCTCCGGAGACCCAGTACTTC.

V usage is TRBV6-4 and J usage is TRBJ2-7, with 10 bases lining up with TRBD2. Germline CDR1 is MRHNA and CDR2 is SNTAGT. Trimming cost V 0 bases and J 4 bases; bases outside gene matches: 6. The CDR3 consists of 16 residues. The CDR3, as DNA: TGTGCCAGCAGTGACTCCCAGCGGGAGGGCCTTTACGAGCAGTACTTC. Its protein product is CASSDSQREGLYEQYF.

V is TRBV4-2 and J is TRBJ2-1; tentatively, D is TRBD2 (6 bases). This CDR3 region has 16 residues. V lost 1 base and J lost 1, with 11 bases in between. Germline-derived CDR1 and CDR2 are LGHNA and YNFKEQ. The chain's CDR3 is CASSQAGTGSYNEQFF. In DNA, the CDR3 is TGTGCCAGCAGCCAAGCCGGGACTGGATCCTACAATGAGCAGTTCTTC.

This clone showed up just a few times. The V gene is TRBV7-3, the J gene TRBJ2-1, with 8 bases lining up with TRBD2. Germline CDR1 SGHTA, CDR2 FQGTGA. CDR3 size: 15 residues. With V trimmed by 2 bases and J by 8 bases, 8 bases remained unmatched. CDR3 loop: CASSLAAGVFDEQFF. The CDR3 DNA reads as TGTGCCAGCAGCTTAGCAGCGGGAGTCTTCGATGAGCAGTTCTTC.

The CDR3 nucleotides are TGTGCCAGCAGCTCTACCTGGACAGGGGTTTTGGGAGAGCAGTACTTC. Protein product: CASSSTWTGVLGEQYF. The V gene is TRBV28, the J gene TRBJ2-7, with TRBD1 identical over 9 bases. In germline, CDR1 is MDHEN, CDR2 SYDVKM. Trimming cost V 6 bases and J 7 bases; bases outside gene matches: 16. The length of the CDR3 is 16 residues.

The V and J genes are TRBV29-1 and TRBJ2-5; possible D gene TRBD2, 5 bases. Germline V gene sequence: CDR1 SQVTM, CDR2 ANQGSEA. The CDR3 length is 15 residues. With 8 bases removed from V and 4 bases from J, the gap between germline ends came to 23 bases. CDR3 residues: CSLIKSEGRGETQYF. The CDR3 region has the DNA TGCAGCCTGATCAAAAGCGAGGGCCGGGGAGAGACCCAGTACTTC.